The 22 T cell receptor beta chains given below trace back to one sample, sequenced in a study of T cell repertoires in cytomegalovirus infection. MiXCR was run by TCRdb on the reads, yielding one entry per CDR3 protein. The sample contains about 320,000 distinct CDR3 sequences, roughly 9.5% of which appear only once. Sequenced: PBMCs. These receptors all come from a human donor in good health (CMV status not recorded). Some clones in this sample may be carry-over from other donors' samples.

This clonotype was recorded many times. The rearrangement joins TRBV10-3 to TRBJ1-1, with D possibly being TRBD1 (5 bases). Germline V gives CDR1 ENHRY, CDR2 SYGVKD. Trimming shortened V by 0 bases and J by 0 bases, and 23 bases separated the two germline ends. There are 20 residues in the CDR3. CDR3 amino acids: CAISESRGRTGLGMNTEAFF. The CDR3 DNA follows: TGTGCCATCAGTGAGTCGCGGGGCAGGACCGGCTTGGGTATGAACACTGAAGCTTTCTTT.

The rearrangement links TRBV7-2 to TRBJ1-2; the D gene is possibly TRBD1 (5 bases). The CDR3 sequence is 16 residues long. V gave up 1 base and J gave up 6 bases, with 18 bases separating them. From germline, CDR1 is SGHTA and CDR2 FQGNSA. CDR3 DNA: TGTGCCAGCAGCTTAGGGCGGGTCCCGGGGGGAGATGGCTACACCTTC. Translated: CASSLGRVPGGDGYTF.

The rearrangement uses TRBV4-3 and TRBJ2-3; 10 nucleotides line up with TRBD2. J lost 2 bases, V lost 0 bases, and 8 bases had no gene match. CDR1 LGHNA and CDR2 YSLEER come from the germline V gene. CDR3 size: 18 residues. The CDR3 spells CASSQDPAGGLVTDTQYF. The CDR3 DNA reads as TGCGCCAGCAGCCAAGATCCAGCGGGGGGGCTCGTCACAGATACGCAGTATTTT.

This clonotype appeared many times. The chain joins TRBV6-6 to TRBJ1-1; D not resolved. Trimming removed 2 bases from V and 2 bases from J, with 6 bases in between. The V gene's germline CDR1 is MNHNY and CDR2 SVGAGI (reference sequence). This CDR3 contains 13 residues. The CDR3 DNA is TGTGCCAGCAGTTACGGGGAAAACACTGAAGCTTTCTTT. As protein: CASSYGENTEAFF.

This clonotype was counted at least ten times. V usage is TRBV7-2 and J usage is TRBJ2-5; D is possibly TRBD1 or TRBD2 (6 bases each). This CDR3 has 14 residues. V was clipped by 3 bases and J by 2 bases, with 10 bases between them. Germline V CDR1 and CDR2: SGHTA, FQGNSA. The CDR3 bases are TGTGCCAGCAGCTTTGGGGGGCCACAAGAGACCCAGTACTTC. Translation: CASSFGGPQETQYF.

As concerns this clonotype: A clone one base away is much larger, so this may be a read error. CDR3 residues: CASSFVGTGDEQYF. CDR3 in DNA: TGTGCCAGCAGCTTTGTTGGGACAGGGGACGAGCAGTACTTC. The chain links TRBV7-4 to TRBJ2-7, with 10 nucleotides matching TRBD1. The CDR3 has 14 residues. Losses at the gene ends were 3 bases for V and 5 bases for J; bases not matched to a gene: 4. Per germline, CDR1 SGHVT and CDR2 SQSDAQ.

The sample holds a few counts of this clonotype. CDR3 region: CASSLAKGNEQFF. As DNA, the CDR3 is TGCGCCAGCAGCTTGGCCAAGGGGAATGAGCAGTTCTTC. This chain connects TRBV5-1 to TRBJ2-1, with a tentative D call TRBD1 (5 bases). This CDR3 region has 13 residues. Trimming took 0 bases from V and 7 from J, leaving 8 bases between them. Germline V gene lookup returns CDR1 SGHRS and CDR2 YFSETQ.

The chain uses TRBV25-1 and TRBJ2-5; D perhaps matches TRBD2 (5 bases). The CDR3 has 13 residues. The V gene's germline CDR1 is MGHDK and CDR2 SYGVNS. V was clipped by 6 bases and J by 4 bases, with 12 bases between them. The CDR3 region is CASRRDYGETQYF. For the CDR3, the DNA is TGTGCCAGCAGGAGGGATTATGGAGAGACCCAGTACTTC.

There are a few counts of this clonotype. The rearrangement uses TRBV11-1 and TRBJ1-1; TRBD1 is a possible D gene (6 bases). Trimming cost V 7 bases and J 5 bases, with 14 bases left between them. This CDR3 is 13 amino acids long. Germline V CDR1 and CDR2: SGHAT, FQDESV (reference sequence). The chain's CDR3 is CASNPKGGTEAFF. Here the CDR3 DNA reads TGTGCCAGCAACCCCAAAGGGGGGACTGAAGCTTTCTTT. Full variable domain (remainder filled in from reference TRBV11-1 and TRBJ1-1): EAEVAQSPRYKITEKSQAVAFWCDPISGHATLYWYRQILGQGPELLVQFQDESVVDDSQLPKDRFSAERLKGVDSTLKIQPAELGDSAMYLCASNPKGGTEAFFGQGTRLTVV.

The chain employs TRBV25-1 and TRBJ2-3; unclear D gene. The CDR3 covers 14 residues. V lost 1 base to trimming and J lost 0 bases, with 5 bases between them. Germline V lookup: CDR1 MGHDK, CDR2 SYGVNS. CDR3 nucleotide sequence: TGTGCCAGCAGTGAATTGGCCAGCACAGATACGCAGTATTTT. Its protein product is CASSELASTDTQYF.

V is TRBV9 and J is TRBJ2-3; no clear D. The CDR3 totals 13 residues. The germline V gene has CDR1 SGDLS and CDR2 YYNGEE. V gave up 0 bases and J gave up 5 bases, with 7 bases separating them. The CDR3 DNA reads TGTGCCAGCAGCGTAGCTGAAGGAGATACGCAGTATTTT. It is translated as CASSVAEGDTQYF.

The V and J genes are TRBV20-1 and TRBJ1-6; D is undetermined. The CDR3 length is 15 residues. Trimming took off 2 bases at V and 7 bases at J, with 15 bases between the two ends. Germline-derived CDR1 and CDR2 are DFQATT and SNEGSKA (reference sequence). CDR3 protein: CSARSFGENNSPLHF. CDR3 nucleotides: TGCAGTGCTAGATCTTTCGGGGAAAACAATTCACCCCTCCACTTT.

The rearrangement uses TRBV25-1 and TRBJ2-3, with a weak D call TRBD1 (5 bases). CDR1 and CDR2 (germline): MGHDK, SYGVNS. V was clipped by 2 bases and J by 2 bases, with 8 bases between them. CDR3 size: 14 residues. This CDR3 reads CASSEGAYTDTQYF. The CDR3 DNA is TGTGCCAGCAGTGAAGGGGCCTACACAGATACGCAGTATTTT.

With respect to this clonotype: It may be a read error: a sequence one base away is much more abundant. This chain links TRBV27 with TRBJ2-7; unclear D gene. The CDR3 totals 14 residues. Germline-derived CDR1 and CDR2 are MNHEY and SMNVEV (reference sequence). Trimming took off 0 bases at V and 3 bases at J, with 9 bases between the two ends. The CDR3 reads CASSLSTLGYEQYF. Written as DNA, the CDR3 is TGTGCCAGCAGTTTATCGACACTGGGCTACGAGCAGTACTTC.

Remarks on this clonotype: Possible read error: a much larger clone is one base away. V is TRBV4-1 and J is TRBJ2-2; 7 bases are a match to TRBD2. Germline V lookup: CDR1 MGHRA, CDR2 YSYEKL. The CDR3 is 15 amino acids. J was trimmed by 4 bases and V by 4 bases; bases with no gene match: 6. CDR3 amino acids: CASSPRTRGTGELFF. The CDR3 nucleotides are TGCGCCAGCAGCCCCAGGACTAGAGGCACCGGGGAGCTGTTTTTT.

This clonotype is a singleton in its sample. The J gene is TRBJ2-7, the V gene TRBV20-1, with a tentative D call TRBD1 (5 bases). The CDR3 has 14 residues. Trimming cost V 6 bases and J 4 bases, with 19 bases left between them. Germline V gene lookup returns CDR1 DFQATT and CDR2 SNEGSKA (reference sequence). The CDR3 DNA reads as TGCAGTGCCTTGCGCAGACCCGACAGTTACGAGCAGTACTTC. Its protein product is CSALRRPDSYEQYF.

This clonotype was observed many times. The rearrangement joins TRBV7-2 to TRBJ2-1, with 13 bases aligning to TRBD2. Germline-derived CDR1 and CDR2 are SGHTA and FQGNSA. The J segment lost 1 base and the V segment lost 1 base, leaving 7 bases of the junction unmatched. The CDR3 spans 19 residues. The CDR3: CASSLELLAGGVSYNEQFF. The CDR3 DNA reads TGTGCCAGCAGCTTAGAGCTACTAGCGGGGGGGGTTTCCTACAATGAGCAGTTCTTC. Combining the CDR3 with reference TRBV7-2 and TRBJ2-1 gives the whole variable domain GAGVSQSPSNKVTEKGKDVELRCDPISGHTALYWYRQSLGQGLEFLIYFQGNSAPDKSGLPSDRFSAERTGGSVSTLTIQRTQQEDSAVYLCASSLELLAGGVSYNEQFFGPGTRLTVL.

The chain uses TRBV20-1 and TRBJ2-7; D not resolved. V lost 5 bases, J lost 2 bases, and 19 bases lay in between. Germline lookup yields CDR1 DFQATT and CDR2 SNEGSKA (reference sequence). The CDR3 covers 15 residues. CDR3 protein: CSASSGPTLAYEQYF. The CDR3 DNA follows: TGCAGTGCTTCTTCCGGGCCTACACTGGCCTACGAGCAGTACTTC.

At least ten counts were recorded for this clonotype. This chain uses TRBV7-2 with TRBJ2-5, with D perhaps given as TRBD1 or TRBD2 (5 bases each). The V end was cut by 2 bases, the J end by 5 bases, with 12 bases between. Germline V gives CDR1 SGHTA, CDR2 FQGNSA. This CDR3 region has 14 residues. The CDR3 here is CASSLTRGGETQYF. The CDR3 nucleotides are TGTGCCAGCAGCTTAACGAGGGGCGGGGAGACCCAGTACTTC.

The chain couples TRBV12-5 to TRBJ1-1, with 10 bases matching TRBD1. The germline V gene encodes CDR1 LGHNT and CDR2 FRNRAP. V lost 1 base, J lost 0 bases, and 2 bases stayed unmatched. The length of the CDR3 is 16 residues. CDR3 sequence: CASGLGTGGMNTEAFF. The DNA of the CDR3 is TGTGCTAGTGGTTTGGGGACAGGGGGAATGAACACTGAAGCTTTCTTT.

V and J are TRBV6-2 or TRBV6-3 and TRBJ2-7; D gene unclear. Germline lookup yields CDR1 MNHEY and CDR2 SVGEGT. V dropped 4 bases and J dropped 5 bases, with 9 bases sitting between them. This CDR3 has 12 amino acids. The CDR3 spells CASSSVADEQYF. As DNA, the CDR3 is TGTGCCAGCAGTTCTGTGGCCGACGAGCAGTACTTC.

The chain uses TRBV12-5 and TRBJ2-5; 8 bases are a match to TRBD2. This CDR3 has 15 residues. V lost 2 bases and J lost 4; bases outside the gene matches: 6. CDR1 LGHNT and CDR2 FRNRAP come from the germline V gene. The CDR3 DNA reads as TGTGCTAGTGGTTTGCAATTAGCGGGGTCAGAGACCCAGTACTTC. This codes for CASGLQLAGSETQYF.